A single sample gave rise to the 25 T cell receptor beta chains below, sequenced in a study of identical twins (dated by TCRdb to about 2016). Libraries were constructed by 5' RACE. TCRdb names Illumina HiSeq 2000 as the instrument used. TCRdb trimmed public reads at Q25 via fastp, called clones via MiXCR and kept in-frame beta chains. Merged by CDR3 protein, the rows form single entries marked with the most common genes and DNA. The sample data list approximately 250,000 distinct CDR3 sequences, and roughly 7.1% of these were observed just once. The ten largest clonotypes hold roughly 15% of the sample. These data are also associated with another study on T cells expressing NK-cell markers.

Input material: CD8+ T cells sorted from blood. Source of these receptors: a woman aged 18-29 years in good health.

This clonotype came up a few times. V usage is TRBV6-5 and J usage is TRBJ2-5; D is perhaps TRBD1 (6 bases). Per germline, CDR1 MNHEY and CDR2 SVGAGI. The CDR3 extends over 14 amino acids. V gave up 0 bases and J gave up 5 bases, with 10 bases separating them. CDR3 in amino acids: CASSYSSGVETQYF. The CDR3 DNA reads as TGTGCCAGCAGTTACTCGTCAGGGGTGGAGACCCAGTACTTC.

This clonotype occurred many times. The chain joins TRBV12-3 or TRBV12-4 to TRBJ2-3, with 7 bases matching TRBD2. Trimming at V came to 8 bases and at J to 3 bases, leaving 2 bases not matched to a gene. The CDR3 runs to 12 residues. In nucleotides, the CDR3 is TGTGCCAGCGGGGGGGAGACAGATACGCAGTATTTT. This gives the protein CASGGETDTQYF.

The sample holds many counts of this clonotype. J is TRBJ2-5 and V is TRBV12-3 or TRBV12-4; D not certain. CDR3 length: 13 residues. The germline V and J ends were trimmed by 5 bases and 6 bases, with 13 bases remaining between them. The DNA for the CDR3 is TGTGCCAGCAGTGAGGCAGGCATTCAGACCCAGTACTTC. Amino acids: CASSEAGIQTQYF.

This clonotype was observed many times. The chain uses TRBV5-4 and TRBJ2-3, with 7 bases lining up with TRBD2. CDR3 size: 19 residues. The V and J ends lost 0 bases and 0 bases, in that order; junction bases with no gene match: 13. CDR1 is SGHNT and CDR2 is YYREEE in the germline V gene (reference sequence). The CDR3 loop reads CASSLVALGIAGSTDTQYF. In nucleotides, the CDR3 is TGTGCCAGCAGCTTGGTGGCCCTCGGGATAGCGGGCAGCACAGATACGCAGTATTTT.

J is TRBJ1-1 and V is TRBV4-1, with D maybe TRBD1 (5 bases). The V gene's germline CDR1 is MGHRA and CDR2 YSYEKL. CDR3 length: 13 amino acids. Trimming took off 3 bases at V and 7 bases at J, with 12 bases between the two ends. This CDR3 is CASSQAGRYEAFF. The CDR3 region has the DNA TGCGCCAGCAGCCAGGCGGGACGGTATGAAGCTTTCTTT.

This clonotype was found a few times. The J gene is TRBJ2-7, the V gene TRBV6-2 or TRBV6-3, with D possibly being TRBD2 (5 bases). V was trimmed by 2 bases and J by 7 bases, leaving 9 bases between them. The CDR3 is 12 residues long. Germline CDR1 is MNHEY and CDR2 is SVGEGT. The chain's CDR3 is CASSYREGEQYF. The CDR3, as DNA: TGTGCCAGCAGTTACAGAGAGGGAGAGCAGTACTTC.

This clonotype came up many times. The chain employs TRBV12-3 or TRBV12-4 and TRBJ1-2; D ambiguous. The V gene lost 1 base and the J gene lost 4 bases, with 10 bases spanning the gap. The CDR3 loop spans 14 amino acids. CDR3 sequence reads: CASSLGSSLYGYTF. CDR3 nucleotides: TGTGCCAGCAGTTTAGGAAGCAGTCTCTATGGCTACACCTTC.

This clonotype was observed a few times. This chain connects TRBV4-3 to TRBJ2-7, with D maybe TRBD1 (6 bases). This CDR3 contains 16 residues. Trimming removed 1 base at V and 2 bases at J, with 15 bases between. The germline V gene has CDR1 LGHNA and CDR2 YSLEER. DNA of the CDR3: TGCGCCAGCAGCCAAGGACGAGAGGGGGTAGCCTACGAGCAGTACTTC. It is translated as CASSQGREGVAYEQYF.

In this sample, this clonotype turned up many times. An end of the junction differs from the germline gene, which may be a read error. The CDR3 region has the DNA TGTGCCAGCAGCTTAGACGGGGGGCTCCACTTC. Translating gives CASSLDGGLHF. The rearrangement uses TRBV7-9 and TRBJ2-7; D may be TRBD2 (7 bases). The CDR3 has 11 amino acids. Per the germline V gene, CDR1 is SEHNR and CDR2 is FQNEAQ (reference sequence).

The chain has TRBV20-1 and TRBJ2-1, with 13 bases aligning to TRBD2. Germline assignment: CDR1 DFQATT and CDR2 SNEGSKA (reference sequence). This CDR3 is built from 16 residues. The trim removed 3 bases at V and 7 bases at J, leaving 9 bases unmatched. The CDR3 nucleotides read TGCAGTGCTAGTCCAACTAGCGGGAGGGCCAGGAATGAGCAGTTCTTC. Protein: CSASPTSGRARNEQFF.

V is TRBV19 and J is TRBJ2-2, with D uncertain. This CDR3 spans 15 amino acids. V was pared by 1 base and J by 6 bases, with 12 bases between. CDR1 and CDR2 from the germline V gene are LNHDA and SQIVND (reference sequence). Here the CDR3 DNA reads TGTGCCAGTAGTATAGCTTCCTATTCGGCCGGGGAGCTGTTTTTT. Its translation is CASSIASYSAGELFF.

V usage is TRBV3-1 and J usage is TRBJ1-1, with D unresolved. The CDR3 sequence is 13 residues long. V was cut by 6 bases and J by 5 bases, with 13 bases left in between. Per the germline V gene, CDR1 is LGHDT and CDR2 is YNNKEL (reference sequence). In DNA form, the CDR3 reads TGTGCCAGCAGTTTCGATTGGGTGACTGAAGCTTTCTTT. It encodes CASSFDWVTEAFF.

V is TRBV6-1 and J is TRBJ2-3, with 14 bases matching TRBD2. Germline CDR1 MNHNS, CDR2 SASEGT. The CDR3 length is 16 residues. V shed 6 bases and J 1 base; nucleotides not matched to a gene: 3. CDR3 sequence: CASSQGLAGGTDTQYF. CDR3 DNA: TGTGCCAGCAGCCAGGGACTAGCGGGAGGCACAGATACGCAGTATTTT.

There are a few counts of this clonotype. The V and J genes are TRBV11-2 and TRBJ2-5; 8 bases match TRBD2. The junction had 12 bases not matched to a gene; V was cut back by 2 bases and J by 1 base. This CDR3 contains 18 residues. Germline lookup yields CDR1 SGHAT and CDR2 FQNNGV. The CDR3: CASSLYRRRGAGQETQYF. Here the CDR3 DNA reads TGTGCCAGCAGCTTATATCGCCGGCGGGGGGCTGGCCAAGAGACCCAGTACTTC.

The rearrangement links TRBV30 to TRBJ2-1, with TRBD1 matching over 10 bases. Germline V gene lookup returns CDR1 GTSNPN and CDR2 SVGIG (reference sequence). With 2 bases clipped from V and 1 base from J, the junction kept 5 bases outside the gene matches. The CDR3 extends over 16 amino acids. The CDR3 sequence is CAWSFGTGDSYNEQFF. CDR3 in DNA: TGTGCCTGGAGTTTCGGGACAGGGGATTCCTACAATGAGCAGTTCTTC.

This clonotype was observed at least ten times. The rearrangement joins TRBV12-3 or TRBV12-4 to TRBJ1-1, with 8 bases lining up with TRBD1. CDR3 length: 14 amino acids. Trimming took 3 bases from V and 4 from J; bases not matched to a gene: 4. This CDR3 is CASSLDREFTEAFF. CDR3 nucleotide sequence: TGTGCCAGCAGTTTGGACAGGGAGTTCACTGAAGCTTTCTTT.

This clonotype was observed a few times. The CDR3 region is CASIEGRGYTF. For the CDR3, the DNA is TGTGCCAGCATAGAGGGTCGTGGCTACACCTTC. This chain joins TRBV6-6 and TRBJ1-2; no clear D gene. CDR3 length: 11 amino acids. Germline V gene lookup returns CDR1 MNHNY and CDR2 SVGAGI (reference sequence). Trimming removed 7 bases at V and 7 bases at J, with 10 bases between.

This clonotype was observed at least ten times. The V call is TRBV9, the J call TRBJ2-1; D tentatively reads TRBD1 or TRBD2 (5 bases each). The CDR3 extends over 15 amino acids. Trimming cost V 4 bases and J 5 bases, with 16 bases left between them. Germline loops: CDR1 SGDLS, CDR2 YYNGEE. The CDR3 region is CASSSTRGPHNEQFF. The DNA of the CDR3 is TGTGCCAGCAGCTCAACCCGGGGCCCCCACAATGAGCAGTTCTTC.

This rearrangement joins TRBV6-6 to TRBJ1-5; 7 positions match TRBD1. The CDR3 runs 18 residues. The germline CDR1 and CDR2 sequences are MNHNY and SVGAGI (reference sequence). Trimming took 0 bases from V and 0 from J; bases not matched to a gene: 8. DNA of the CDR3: TGTGCCAGCAGTTACTCCCCTCGAGGGGGCGATAGCAATCAGCCCCAGCATTTT. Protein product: CASSYSPRGGDSNQPQHF.

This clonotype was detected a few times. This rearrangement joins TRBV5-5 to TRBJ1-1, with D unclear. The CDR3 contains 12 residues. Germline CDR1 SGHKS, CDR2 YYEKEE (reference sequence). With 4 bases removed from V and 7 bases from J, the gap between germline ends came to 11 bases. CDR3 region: CASSPGEIEAFF. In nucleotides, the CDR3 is TGTGCCAGCAGCCCAGGAGAGATTGAAGCTTTCTTT.

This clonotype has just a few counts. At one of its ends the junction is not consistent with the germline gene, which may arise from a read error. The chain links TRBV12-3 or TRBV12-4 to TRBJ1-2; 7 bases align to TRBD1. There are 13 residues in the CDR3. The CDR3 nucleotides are TGTGCCAGCAGTTTTGGGACAGCCGGCATGGGAGGCTTC. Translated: CASSFGTAGMGGF.

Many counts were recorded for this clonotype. CDR3 sequence: CSAFSSAGRSTGELFF. CDR3 sequence (DNA): TGCAGCGCGTTCTCCTCCGCGGGAAGGAGTACCGGGGAGCTGTTTTTT. The chain links TRBV29-1 to TRBJ2-2; D is perhaps TRBD2 (6 bases). Looked up from germline, CDR1 is SQVTM and CDR2 is ANQGSEA. CDR3 length: 16 residues. V lost 7 bases to trimming and J lost 5 bases, with 23 bases between them.

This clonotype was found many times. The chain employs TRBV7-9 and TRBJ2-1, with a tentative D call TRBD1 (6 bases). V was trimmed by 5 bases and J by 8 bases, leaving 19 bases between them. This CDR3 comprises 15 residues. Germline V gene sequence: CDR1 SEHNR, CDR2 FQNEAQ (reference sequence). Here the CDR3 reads CASSPGQGIQDEQFF. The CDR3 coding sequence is TGTGCCAGCAGCCCTGGGCAGGGGATTCAAGATGAGCAGTTCTTC.

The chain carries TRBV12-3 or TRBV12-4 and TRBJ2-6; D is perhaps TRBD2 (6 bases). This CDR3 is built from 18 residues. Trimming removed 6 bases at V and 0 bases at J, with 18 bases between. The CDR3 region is CASSPGAGRYSGANVLTF. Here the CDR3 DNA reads TGTGCCAGCAGCCCCGGGGCGGGGCGTTACTCTGGGGCCAACGTCCTGACTTTC.

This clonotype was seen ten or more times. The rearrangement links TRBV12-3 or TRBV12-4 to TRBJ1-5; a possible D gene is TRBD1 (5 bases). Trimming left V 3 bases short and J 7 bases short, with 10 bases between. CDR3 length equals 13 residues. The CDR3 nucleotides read TGTGCCAGCAGTTTCGGCAGGGAACAGCCCCAGCATTTT. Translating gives CASSFGREQPQHF.